A selection of T cell receptor beta chains follows, all from one sample in a study of T cells after yellow fever vaccination. TCRdb processed the 5' RACE reads anew with MiXCR; each CDR3 protein has one entry. The table has about 210,000 distinct CDR3 sequences, roughly 3.3% seen once; the top ten hold approximately 3%. The sample here was CD4+ T cells sorted from PBMCs, taken 10 days after the yellow fever booster vaccination. All receptors come from a young man who received the YFV17D yellow fever vaccine. Both conserved end residues are part of each CDR3. The order of the fields is V gene, J gene, D gene, clone size, CDR3 DNA, CDR3 protein. The D gene is left open where the match is weak. Size is omitted from some rows. Given values are once, few, many or a class for expanded clones.

TRBV7-2	TRBJ1-2	NA	many	TGTGCCAGCAGCTCCCCGCGGGGTGACTATGGCTACACCTTC	CASSSPRGDYGYTF
TRBV3-1	TRBJ1-4	NA	many	TGTGCCAGCAGCCGGAGCAGGGAGAATGAAAAACTGTTTTTT	CASSRSRENEKLFF
TRBV2	TRBJ2-6	NA	many	TGTGCCAGCGCGGCGGATCCGCCTGGGGCCAACGTCCTGACTTTC	CASAADPPGANVLTF
TRBV7-2	TRBJ1-2	TRBD1	many	TGTGCCAGCAGCTTAGCTCACGGGACAGGGCATGGCTACACCTTC	CASSLAHGTGHGYTF
TRBV5-1	TRBJ1-1	TRBD1	few	TGCGCCAGCAGCTTGCCGGGACAGGGGTGGGCTGAAGCTTTCTTT	CASSLPGQGWAEAFF
TRBV6-2/TRBV6-3	TRBJ1-5	NA	many	TGTGCCAGCAGTTTCGGTCGCAGTCAGCCCCAGCATTTT	CASSFGRSQPQHF
TRBV7-2	TRBJ2-1	TRBD1	NA	TGTGCCAGCAGCCCCCGGACAGGCTACTACAATGAGCAGTTCTTC	CASSPRTGYYNEQFF
TRBV7-9	TRBJ1-1	NA	few	TGTGCCAGCAGCTCCCCCCGCGGGGGCACTGAAGCTTTCTTT	CASSSPRGGTEAFF
TRBV12-3/TRBV12-4	TRBJ2-3	TRBD2	few	TGTGCCAGCATCGCCAGCGGGGGGTATGCGCAGTATTTT	CASIASGGYAQYF
TRBV5-1	TRBJ2-5	NA	many	TGCGCCAGCAGCTTGATCTTGGCAACTCAAGAGACCCAGTACTTC	CASSLILATQETQYF
TRBV29-1	TRBJ2-3	TRBD1	NA	TGCAGCGTTGAAGTCGCATTTGCGGGGACAGGGGCCAGCGATACGCAGTATTTT	CSVEVAFAGTGASDTQYF
TRBV7-2	TRBJ1-3	NA	NA	TGTGCCAGCAGCTTAGTAATCTCGGGTTCTGGAAACACCATATATTTT	CASSLVISGSGNTIYF